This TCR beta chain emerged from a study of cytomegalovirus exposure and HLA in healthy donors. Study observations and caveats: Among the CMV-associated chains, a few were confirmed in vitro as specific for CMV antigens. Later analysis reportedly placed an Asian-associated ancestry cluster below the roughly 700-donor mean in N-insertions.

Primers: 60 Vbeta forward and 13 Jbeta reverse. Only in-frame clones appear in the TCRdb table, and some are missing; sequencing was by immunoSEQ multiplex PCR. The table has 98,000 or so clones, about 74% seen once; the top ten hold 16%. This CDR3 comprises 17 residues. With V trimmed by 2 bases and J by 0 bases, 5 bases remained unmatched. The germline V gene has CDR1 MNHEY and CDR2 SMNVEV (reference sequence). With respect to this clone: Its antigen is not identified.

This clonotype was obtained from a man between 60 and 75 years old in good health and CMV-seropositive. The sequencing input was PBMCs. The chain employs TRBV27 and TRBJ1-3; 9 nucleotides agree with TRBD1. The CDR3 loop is CASSLRGQGVSGNTIYF. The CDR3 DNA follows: TGTGCCAGCAGTTTAAGGGGACAGGGCGTCTCTGGAAACACCATATATTTT.